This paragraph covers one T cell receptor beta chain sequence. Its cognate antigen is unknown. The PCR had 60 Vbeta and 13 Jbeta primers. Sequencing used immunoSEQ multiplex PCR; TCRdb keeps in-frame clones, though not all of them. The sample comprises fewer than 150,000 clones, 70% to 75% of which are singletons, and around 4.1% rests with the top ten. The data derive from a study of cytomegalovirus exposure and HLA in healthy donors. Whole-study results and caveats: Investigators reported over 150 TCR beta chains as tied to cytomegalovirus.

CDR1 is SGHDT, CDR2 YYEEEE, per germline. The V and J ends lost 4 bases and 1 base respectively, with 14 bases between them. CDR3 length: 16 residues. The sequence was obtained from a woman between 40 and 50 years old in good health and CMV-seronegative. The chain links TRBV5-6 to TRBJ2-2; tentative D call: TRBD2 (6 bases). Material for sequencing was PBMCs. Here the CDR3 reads CASSARVRENTGELFF. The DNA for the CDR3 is TGTGCCAGCAGCGCTAGGGTGCGGGAGAACACCGGGGAGCTGTTTTTT.